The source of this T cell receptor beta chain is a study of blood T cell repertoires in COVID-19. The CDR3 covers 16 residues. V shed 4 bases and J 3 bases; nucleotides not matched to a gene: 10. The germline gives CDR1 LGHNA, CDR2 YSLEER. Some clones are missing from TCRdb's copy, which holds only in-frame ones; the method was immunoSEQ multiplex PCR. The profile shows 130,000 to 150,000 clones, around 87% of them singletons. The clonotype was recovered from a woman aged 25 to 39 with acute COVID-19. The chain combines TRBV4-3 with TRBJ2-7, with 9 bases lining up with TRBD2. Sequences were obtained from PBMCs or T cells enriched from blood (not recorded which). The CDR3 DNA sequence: TGCGCCAGCAGCCGGGAGGTTGCGGGAGGGTTCTACGAGCAGTACTTC. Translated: CASSREVAGGFYEQYF.